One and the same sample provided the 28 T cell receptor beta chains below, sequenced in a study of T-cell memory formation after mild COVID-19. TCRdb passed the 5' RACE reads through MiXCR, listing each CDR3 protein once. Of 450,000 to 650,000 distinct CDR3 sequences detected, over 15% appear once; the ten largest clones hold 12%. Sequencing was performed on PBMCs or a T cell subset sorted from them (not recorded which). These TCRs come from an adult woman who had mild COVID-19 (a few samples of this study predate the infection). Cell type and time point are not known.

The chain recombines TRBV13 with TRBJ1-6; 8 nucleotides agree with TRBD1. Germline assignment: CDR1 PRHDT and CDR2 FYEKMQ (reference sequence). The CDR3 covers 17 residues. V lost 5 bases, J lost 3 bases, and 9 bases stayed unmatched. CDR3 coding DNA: TGTGCCAGCAGCCTCGGACAGGGAAAACTCTATAATTCACCCCTCCACTTT. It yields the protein CASSLGQGKLYNSPLHF. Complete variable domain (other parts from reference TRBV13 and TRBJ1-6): AAGVIQSPRHLIKEKRETATLKCYPIPRHDTVYWYQQGPGQDPQFLISFYEKMQSDKGSIPDRFSAQQFSDYHSELNMSSLELGDSALYFCASSLGQGKLYNSPLHFGNGTRLTVT.

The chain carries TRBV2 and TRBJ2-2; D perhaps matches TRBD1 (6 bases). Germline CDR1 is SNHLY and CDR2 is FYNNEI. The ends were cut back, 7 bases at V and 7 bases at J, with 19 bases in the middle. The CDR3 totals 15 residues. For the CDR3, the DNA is TGTGCCAGCAAGCTGGACAGCCACGGTGGCGGGGAGCTGTTTTTT. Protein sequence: CASKLDSHGGGELFF. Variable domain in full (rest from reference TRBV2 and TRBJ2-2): EPEVTQTPSHQVTQMGQEVILRCVPISNHLYFYWYRQILGQKVEFLVSFYNNEISEKSEIFDDQFSVERPDGSNFTLKIRSTKLEDSAMYFCASKLDSHGGGELFFGEGSRLTVL.

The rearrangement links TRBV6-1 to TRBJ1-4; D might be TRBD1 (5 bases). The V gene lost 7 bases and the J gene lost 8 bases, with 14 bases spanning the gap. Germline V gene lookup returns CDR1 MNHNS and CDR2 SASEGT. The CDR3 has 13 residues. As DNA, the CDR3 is TGTGCCAGCAAGAGGGGTCTCGGCGAAAAACTGTTTTTT. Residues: CASKRGLGEKLFF.

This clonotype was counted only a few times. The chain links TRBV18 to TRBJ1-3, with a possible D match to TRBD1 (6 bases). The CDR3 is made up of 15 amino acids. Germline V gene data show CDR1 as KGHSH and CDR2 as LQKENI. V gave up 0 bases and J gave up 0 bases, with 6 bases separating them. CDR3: CASSPPGASGNTIYF. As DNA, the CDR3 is TGTGCCAGCTCACCACCGGGGGCCTCTGGAAACACCATATATTTT.

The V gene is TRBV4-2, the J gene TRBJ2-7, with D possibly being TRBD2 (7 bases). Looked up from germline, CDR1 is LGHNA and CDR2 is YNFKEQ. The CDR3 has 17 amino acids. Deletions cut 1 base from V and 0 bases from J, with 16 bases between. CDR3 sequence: CASSQVGRDKTSYEQYF. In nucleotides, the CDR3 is TGTGCCAGCAGCCAAGTTGGGAGGGACAAAACCTCCTACGAGCAGTACTTC.

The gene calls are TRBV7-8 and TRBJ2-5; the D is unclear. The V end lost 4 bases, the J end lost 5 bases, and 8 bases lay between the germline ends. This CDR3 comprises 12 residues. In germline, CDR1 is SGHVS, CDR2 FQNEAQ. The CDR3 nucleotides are TGTGCCAGCAGCTCATACTCGGAGACCCAGTACTTC. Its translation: CASSSYSETQYF.

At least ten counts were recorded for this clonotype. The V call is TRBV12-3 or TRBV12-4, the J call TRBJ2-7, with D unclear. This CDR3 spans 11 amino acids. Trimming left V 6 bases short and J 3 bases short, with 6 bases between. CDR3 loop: CASSSYYEQYF. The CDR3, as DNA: TGTGCCAGCAGCTCCTACTACGAGCAGTACTTC.

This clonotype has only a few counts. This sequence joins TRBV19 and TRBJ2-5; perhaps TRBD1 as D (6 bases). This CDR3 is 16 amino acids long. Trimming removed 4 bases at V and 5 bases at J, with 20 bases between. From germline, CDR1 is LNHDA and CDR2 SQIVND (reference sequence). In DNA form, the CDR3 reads TGTGCCAGTAGTACCACCTCCAGGGGCCGAGGGGAGACCCAGTACTTC. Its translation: CASSTTSRGRGETQYF.

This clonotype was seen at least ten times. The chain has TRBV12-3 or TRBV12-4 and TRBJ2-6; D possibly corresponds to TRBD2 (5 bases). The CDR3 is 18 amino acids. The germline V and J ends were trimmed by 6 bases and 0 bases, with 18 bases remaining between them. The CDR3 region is CASRPIRGLRSGANVLTF. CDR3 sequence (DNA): TGTGCCAGCAGGCCTATCCGGGGTCTACGCTCTGGGGCCAACGTCCTGACTTTC.

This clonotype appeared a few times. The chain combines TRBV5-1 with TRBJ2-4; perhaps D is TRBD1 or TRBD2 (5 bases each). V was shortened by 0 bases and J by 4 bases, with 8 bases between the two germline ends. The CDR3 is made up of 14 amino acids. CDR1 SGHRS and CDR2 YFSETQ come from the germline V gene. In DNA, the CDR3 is TGCGCCAGCAGCTTGGGGGACGGGAAAAACATTCAGTACTTC. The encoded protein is CASSLGDGKNIQYF.

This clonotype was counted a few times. DNA for the CDR3: TGTGCCAGCAGTGGCTCCGTGGGACAGACCAGAGGTGGCTACACCTTC. It specifies CASSGSVGQTRGGYTF. V gene TRBV27 combines with J gene TRBJ1-2; TRBD1 aligns across 7 bases. The CDR3 has 16 amino acids. The V and J ends lost 5 bases and 7 bases, in that order; junction bases with no gene match: 16. CDR1 MNHEY and CDR2 SMNVEV come from the germline V gene (reference sequence).

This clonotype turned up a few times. Here the CDR3 DNA reads TGCGCCAGCAGCTTGGCCTCAGCGGGGAACCCCTACGAGCAGTACTTC. Its translation is CASSLASAGNPYEQYF. The chain recombines TRBV5-1 with TRBJ2-7, with 7 bases aligning to TRBD2. The CDR3 is made up of 16 amino acids. Germline values: CDR1 SGHRS, CDR2 YFSETQ. The V and J ends lost 0 bases and 2 bases, in that order; junction bases with no gene match: 8.

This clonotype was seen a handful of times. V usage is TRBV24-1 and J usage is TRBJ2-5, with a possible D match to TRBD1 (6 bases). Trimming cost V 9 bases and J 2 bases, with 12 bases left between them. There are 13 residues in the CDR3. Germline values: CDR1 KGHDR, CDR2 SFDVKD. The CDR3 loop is CATRRTAQETQYF. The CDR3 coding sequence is TGTGCCACCCGCAGGACAGCTCAAGAGACCCAGTACTTC.

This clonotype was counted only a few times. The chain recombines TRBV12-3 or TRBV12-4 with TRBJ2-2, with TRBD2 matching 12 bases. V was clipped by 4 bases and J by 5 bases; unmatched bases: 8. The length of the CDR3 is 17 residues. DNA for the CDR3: TGTGCCAGCAGTTCCCGGACTAGCGGGGATCCTACCGGGGAGCTGTTTTTT. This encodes CASSSRTSGDPTGELFF.

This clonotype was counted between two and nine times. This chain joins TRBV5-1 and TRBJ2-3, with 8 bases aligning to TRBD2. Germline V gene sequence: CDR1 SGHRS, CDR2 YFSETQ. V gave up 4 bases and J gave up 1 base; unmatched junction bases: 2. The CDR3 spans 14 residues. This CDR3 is CASSNGGGTDTQYF. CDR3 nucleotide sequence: TGCGCCAGCAGCAACGGGGGGGGCACAGATACGCAGTATTTT.

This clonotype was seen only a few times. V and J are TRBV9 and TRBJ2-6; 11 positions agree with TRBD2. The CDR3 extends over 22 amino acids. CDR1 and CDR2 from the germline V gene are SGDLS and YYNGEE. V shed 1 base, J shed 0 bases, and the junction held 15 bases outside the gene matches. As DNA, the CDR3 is TGTGCCAGCAGCGTATCCCCTAAGATCGGGACTAGCGGTTACTCTGGGGCCAACGTCCTGACTTTC. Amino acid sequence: CASSVSPKIGTSGYSGANVLTF.

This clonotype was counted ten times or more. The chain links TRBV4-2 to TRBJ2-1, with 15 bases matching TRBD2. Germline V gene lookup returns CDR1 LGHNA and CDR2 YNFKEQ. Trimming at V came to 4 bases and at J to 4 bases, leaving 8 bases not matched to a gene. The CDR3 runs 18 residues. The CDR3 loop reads CASSPNPGLAGGYNEQFF. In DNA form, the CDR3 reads TGTGCCAGCAGCCCGAACCCGGGACTAGCGGGGGGATACAATGAGCAGTTCTTC.

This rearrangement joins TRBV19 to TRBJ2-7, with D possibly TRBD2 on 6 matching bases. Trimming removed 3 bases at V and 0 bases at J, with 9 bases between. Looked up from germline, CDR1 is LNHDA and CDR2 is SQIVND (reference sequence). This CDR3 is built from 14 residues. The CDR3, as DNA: TGTGCCAGTAGTATTGGCGGGGACTCCTACGAGCAGTACTTC. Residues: CASSIGGDSYEQYF.

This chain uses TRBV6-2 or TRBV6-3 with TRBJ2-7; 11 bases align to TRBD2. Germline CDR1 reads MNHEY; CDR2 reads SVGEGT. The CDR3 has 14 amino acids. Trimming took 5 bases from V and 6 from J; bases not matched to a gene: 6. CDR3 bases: TGTGCCAGCAGTGTAGCGGGAGGGCCGATCGAGCAGTACTTC. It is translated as CASSVAGGPIEQYF.

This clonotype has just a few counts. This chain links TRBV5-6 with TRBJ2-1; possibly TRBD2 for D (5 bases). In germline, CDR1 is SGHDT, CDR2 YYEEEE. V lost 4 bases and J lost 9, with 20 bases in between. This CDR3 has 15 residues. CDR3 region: CASSKFGGPRAEQFF. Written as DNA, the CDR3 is TGTGCCAGCAGCAAATTCGGAGGTCCGCGAGCTGAGCAGTTCTTC.

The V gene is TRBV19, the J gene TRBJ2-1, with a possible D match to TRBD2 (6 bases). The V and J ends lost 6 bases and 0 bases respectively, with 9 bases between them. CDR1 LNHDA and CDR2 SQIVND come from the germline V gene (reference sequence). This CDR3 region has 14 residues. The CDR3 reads CASREGYSYNEQFF. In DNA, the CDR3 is TGTGCCAGTAGGGAGGGCTACTCCTACAATGAGCAGTTCTTC. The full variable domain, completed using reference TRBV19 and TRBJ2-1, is DGGITQSPKYLFRKEGQNVTLSCEQNLNHDAMYWYRQDPGQGLRLIYYSQIVNDFQKGDIAEGYSVSREKKESFPLTVTSAQKNPTAFYLCASREGYSYNEQFFGPGTRLTVL.

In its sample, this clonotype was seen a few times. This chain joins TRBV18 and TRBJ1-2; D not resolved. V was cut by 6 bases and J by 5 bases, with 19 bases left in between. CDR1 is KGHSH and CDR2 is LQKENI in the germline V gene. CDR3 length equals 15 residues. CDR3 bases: TGTGCCAGCTCCCCGACGGAGGGCTTTGGGTATGGCTACACCTTC. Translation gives CASSPTEGFGYGYTF.

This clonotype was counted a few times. CDR3 bases: TGCAGCGTTGAAGATGGAGGGACTAGCGGGAGCACAGATACGCAGTATTTT. Amino acids: CSVEDGGTSGSTDTQYF. The gene calls are TRBV29-1 and TRBJ2-3, with 12 positions matching TRBD2. The CDR3 is 17 residues long. V dropped 0 bases and J dropped 0; count of bases not matched to a gene: 4. Germline CDR1 SQVTM, CDR2 ANQGSEA.

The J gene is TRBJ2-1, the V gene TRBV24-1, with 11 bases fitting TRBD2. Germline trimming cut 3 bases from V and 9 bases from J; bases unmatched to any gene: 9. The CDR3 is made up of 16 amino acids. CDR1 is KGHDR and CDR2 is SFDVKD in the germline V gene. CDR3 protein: CATSDRVAGGTGEQFF. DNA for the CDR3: TGTGCCACCAGTGATAGGGTAGCGGGAGGGACGGGTGAGCAGTTCTTC.

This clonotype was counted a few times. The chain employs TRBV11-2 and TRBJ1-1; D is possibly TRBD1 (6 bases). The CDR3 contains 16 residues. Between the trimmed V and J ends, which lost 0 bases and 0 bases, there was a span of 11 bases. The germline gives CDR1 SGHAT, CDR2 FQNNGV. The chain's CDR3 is CASSLDRGDMNTEAFF. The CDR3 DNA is TGTGCCAGCAGCTTAGACAGGGGTGACATGAACACTGAAGCTTTCTTT.

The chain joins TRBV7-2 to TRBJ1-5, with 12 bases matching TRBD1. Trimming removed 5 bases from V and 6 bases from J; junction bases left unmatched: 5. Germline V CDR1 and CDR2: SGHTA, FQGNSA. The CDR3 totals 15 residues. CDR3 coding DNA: TGTGCCAGCAGCCAGGGACAGGGGGCTGGTCAGCCCCAGCATTTT. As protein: CASSQGQGAGQPQHF.

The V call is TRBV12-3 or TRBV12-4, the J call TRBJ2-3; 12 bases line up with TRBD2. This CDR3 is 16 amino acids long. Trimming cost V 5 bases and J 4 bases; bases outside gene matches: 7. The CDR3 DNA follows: TGTGCCAGCAGTCCACGACTAGCGGGAGCTGCAGATACGCAGTATTTT. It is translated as CASSPRLAGAADTQYF.

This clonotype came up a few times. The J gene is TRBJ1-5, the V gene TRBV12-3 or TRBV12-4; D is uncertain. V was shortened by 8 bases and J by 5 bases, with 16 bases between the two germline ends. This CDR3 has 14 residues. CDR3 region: CASEKAGLDQPQHF. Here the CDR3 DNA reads TGTGCCAGCGAAAAAGCGGGGTTGGATCAGCCCCAGCATTTT.